This TCR beta chain was obtained from a study of shared clonotypes between healthy human individuals. TCRdb keeps only in-frame clones here, not all; method: immunoSEQ multiplex PCR. The sample yields roughly 2,300,000 clones, under 95% seen once. A remark on this clone: Other DNA sequences in the same sample also yield this CDR3.

This CDR3 has 15 residues. V trimming: 5 bases; J trimming: 4 bases; junction bases outside the gene matches: 6. Germline V gives CDR1 MDHEN, CDR2 SYDVKM. The material sequenced was naive CD4+ T cells from PBMCs. As for subset: CD45RA+ positively selected. The TCR originated in a young man in good health. Some clones in this sample may be carry-over from other donors' samples. V is TRBV28 and J is TRBJ1-1; TRBD1 matches 11 bases. This CDR3 reads CASSPRTGGPTEAFF. Here the CDR3 DNA reads TGTGCCAGCAGTCCCCGGACAGGGGGCCCCACTGAAGCTTTCTTT.